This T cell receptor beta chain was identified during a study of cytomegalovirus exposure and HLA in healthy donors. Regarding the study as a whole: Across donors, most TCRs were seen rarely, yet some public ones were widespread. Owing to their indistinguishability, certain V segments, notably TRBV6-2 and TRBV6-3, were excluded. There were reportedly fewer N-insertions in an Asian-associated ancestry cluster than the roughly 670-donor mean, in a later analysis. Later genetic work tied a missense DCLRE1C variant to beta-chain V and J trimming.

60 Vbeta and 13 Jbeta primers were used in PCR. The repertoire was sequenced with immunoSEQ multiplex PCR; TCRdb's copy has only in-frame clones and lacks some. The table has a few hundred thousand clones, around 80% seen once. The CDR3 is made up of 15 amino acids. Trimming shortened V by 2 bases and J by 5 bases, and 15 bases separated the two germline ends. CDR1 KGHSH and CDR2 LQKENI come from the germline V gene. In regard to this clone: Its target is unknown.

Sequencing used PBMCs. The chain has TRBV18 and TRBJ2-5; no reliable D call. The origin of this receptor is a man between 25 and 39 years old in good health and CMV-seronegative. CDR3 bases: TGTGCCAGCTCACCATCGCAGGTGCCCGCGGAGACCCAGTACTTC. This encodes CASSPSQVPAETQYF.